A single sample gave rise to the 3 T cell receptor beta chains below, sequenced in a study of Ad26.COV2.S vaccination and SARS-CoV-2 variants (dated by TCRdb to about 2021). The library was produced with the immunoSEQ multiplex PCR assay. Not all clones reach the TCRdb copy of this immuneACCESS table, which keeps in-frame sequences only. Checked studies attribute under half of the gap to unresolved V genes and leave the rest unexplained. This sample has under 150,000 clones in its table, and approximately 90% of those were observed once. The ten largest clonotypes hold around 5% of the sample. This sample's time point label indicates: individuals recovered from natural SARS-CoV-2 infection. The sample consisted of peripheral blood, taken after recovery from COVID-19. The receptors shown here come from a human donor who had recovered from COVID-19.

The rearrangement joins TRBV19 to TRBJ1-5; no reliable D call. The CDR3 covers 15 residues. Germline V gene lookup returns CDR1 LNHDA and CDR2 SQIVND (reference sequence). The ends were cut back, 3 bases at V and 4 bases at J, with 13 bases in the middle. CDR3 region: CASSMLGRWNQPQHF. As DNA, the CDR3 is TGTGCCAGTAGTATGTTGGGAAGATGGAATCAGCCCCAGCATTTT. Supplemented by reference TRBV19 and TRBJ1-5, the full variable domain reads DGGITQSPKYLFRKEGQNVTLSCEQNLNHDAMYWYRQDPGQGLRLIYYSQIVNDFQKGDIAEGYSVSREKKESFPLTVTSAQKNPTAFYLCASSMLGRWNQPQHFGDGTRLSIL.

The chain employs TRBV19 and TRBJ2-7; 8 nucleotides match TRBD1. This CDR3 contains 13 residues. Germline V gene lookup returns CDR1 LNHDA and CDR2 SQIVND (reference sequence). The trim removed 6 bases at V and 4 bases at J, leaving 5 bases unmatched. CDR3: CASSQGALYEQYF. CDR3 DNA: TGTGCCAGTAGCCAGGGGGCTTTGTACGAGCAGTACTTC.

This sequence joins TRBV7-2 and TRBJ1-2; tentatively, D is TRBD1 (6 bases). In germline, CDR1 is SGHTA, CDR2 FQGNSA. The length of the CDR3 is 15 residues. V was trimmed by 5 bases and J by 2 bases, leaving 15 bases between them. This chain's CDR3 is CASSPQTGVNYGYTF. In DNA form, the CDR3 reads TGTGCCAGCAGCCCTCAGACAGGAGTCAACTATGGCTACACCTTC.